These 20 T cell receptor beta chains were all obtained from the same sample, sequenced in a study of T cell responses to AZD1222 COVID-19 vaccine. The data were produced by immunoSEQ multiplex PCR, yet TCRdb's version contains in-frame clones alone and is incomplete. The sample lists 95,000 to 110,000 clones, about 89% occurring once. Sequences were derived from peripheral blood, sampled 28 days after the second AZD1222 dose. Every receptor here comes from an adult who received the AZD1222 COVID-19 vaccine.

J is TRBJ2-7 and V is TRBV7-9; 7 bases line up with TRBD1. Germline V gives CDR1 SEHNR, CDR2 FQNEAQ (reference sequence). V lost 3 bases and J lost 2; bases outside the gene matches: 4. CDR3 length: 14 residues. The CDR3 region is CASSFRGLPYEQYF. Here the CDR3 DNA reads TGTGCCAGCAGCTTTAGGGGGCTACCCTACGAGCAGTACTTC.

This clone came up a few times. The chain's CDR3 is CASNRQTDQPQHF. CDR3 DNA: TGTGCCAGCAATCGACAGACTGATCAGCCCCAGCATTTT. V is TRBV2 and J is TRBJ1-5, with TRBD1 as a possible D gene (5 bases). The CDR3 runs 13 residues. The ends were cut back, 7 bases at V and 5 bases at J, with 12 bases in the middle. Germline CDR1 and CDR2: SNHLY and FYNNEI.

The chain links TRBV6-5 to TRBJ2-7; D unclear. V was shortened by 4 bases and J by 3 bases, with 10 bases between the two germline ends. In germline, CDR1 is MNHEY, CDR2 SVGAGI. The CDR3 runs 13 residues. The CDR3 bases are TGTGCCAGCAGTTTCGGACGGTACTACGAGCAGTACTTC. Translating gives CASSFGRYYEQYF.

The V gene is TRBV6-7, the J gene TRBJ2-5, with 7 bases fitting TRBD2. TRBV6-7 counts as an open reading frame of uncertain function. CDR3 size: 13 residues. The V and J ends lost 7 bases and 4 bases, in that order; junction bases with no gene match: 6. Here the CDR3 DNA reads TGTGCCAGCACCGGACTAGTTTTAGAGACCCAGTACTTC. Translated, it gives CASTGLVLETQYF.

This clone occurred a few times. The CDR3 loop reads CASSSGAISGANVLTF. The CDR3 coding sequence is TGTGCCAGCAGTTCGGGGGCAATCTCTGGGGCCAACGTCCTGACTTTC. The genes are TRBV6-2 or TRBV6-3 and TRBJ2-6, with D possibly being TRBD1 or TRBD2 (6 bases each). V lost 4 bases and J lost 0, with 10 bases in between. CDR3 size: 16 residues. CDR1 is MNHEY and CDR2 is SVGEGT in the germline V gene.

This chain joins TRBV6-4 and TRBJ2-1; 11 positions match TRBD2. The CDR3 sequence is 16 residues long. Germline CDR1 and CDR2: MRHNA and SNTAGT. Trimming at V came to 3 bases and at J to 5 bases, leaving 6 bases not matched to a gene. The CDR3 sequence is CASSETGTSGNNEQFF. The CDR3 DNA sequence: TGTGCCAGCAGTGAGACCGGGACTAGCGGTAACAATGAGCAGTTCTTC.

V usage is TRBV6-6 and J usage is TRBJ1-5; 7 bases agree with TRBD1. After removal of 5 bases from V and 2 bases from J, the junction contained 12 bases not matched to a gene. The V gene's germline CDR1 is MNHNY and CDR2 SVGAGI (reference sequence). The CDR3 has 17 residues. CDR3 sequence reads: CASSPGGGGWGNQPQHF. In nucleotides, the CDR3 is TGTGCCAGCAGTCCCGGAGGGGGCGGGTGGGGCAATCAGCCCCAGCATTTT.

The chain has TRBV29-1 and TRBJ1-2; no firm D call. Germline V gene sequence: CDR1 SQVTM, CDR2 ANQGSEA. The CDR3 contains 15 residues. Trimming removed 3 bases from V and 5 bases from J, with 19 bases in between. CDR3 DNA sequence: TGCAGCGTTGATTGGTGGGCCCCCCGCGGGTATGGCTACACCTTC. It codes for CSVDWWAPRGYGYTF. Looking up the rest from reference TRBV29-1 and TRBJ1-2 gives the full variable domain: SAVISQKPSRDICQRGTSLTIQCQVDSQVTMMFWYRQQPGQSLTLIATANQGSEATYESGFVIDKFPISRPNLTFSTLTVSNMSPEDSSIYLCSVDWWAPRGYGYTFGSGTRLTVV.

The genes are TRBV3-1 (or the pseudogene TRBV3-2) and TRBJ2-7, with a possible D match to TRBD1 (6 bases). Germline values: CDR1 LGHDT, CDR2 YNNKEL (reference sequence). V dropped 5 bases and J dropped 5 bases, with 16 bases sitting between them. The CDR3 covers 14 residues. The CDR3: CASSTGNGVDEQYF. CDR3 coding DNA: TGTGCCAGCAGCACAGGGAATGGCGTAGACGAGCAGTACTTC.

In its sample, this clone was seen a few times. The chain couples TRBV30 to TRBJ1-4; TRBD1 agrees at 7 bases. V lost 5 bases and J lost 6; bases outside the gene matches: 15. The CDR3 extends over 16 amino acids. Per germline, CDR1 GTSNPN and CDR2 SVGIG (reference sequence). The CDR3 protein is CAWGSGKGAGHEKLFF. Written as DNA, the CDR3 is TGTGCCTGGGGTTCCGGAAAGGGGGCTGGACATGAAAAACTGTTTTTT.

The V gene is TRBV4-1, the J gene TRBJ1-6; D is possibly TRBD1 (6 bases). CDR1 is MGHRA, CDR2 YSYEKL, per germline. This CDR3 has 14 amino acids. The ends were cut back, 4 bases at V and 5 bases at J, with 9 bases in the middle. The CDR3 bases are TGCGCCAGCAGCCGGGACACAGATAATTCACCCCTCCACTTT. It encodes CASSRDTDNSPLHF.

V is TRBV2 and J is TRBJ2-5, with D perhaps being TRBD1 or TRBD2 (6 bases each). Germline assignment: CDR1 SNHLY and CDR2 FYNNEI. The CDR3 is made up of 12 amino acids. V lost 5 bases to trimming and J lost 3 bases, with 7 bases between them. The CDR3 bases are TGTGCCAGCAGTAGGGGGGAAGAGACCCAGTACTTC. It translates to CASSRGEETQYF.

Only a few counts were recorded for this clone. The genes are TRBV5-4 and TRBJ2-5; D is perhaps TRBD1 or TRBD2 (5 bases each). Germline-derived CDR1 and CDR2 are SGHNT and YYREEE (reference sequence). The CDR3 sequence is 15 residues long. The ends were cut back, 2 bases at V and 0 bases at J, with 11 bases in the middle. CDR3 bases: TGTGCCAGCAGCTTTCGAGGGGCGAACCAAGAGACCCAGTACTTC. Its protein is CASSFRGANQETQYF. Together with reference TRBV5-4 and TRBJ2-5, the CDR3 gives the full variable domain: ETGVTQSPTHLIKTRGQQVTLRCSSQSGHNTVSWYQQALGQGPQFIFQYYREEENGRGNFPPRFSGLQFPNYSSELNVNALELDDSALYLCASSFRGANQETQYFGPGTRLLVL.

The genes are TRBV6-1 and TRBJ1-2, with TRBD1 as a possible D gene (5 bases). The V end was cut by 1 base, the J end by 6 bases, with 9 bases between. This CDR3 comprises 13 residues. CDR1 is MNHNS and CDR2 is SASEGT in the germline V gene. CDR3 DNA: TGTGCCAGCAGTGAAGTGCAGGGTAATGGCTACACCTTC. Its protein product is CASSEVQGNGYTF.

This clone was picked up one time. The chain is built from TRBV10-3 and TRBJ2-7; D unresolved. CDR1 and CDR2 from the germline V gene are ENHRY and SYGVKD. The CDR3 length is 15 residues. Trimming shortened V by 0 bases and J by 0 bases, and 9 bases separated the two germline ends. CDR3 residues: CAISESLRSSYEQYF. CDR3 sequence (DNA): TGTGCCATCAGTGAGTCGTTAAGGAGCTCCTACGAGCAGTACTTC.

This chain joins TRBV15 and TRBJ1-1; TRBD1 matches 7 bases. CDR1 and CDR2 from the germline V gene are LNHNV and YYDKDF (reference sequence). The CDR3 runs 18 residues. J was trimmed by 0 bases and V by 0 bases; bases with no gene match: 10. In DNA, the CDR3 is TGTGCCACCAGCAGAGATACAGGGGCAGGGGCGATGAACACTGAAGCTTTCTTT. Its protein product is CATSRDTGAGAMNTEAFF. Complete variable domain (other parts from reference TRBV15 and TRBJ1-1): DAMVIQNPRYQVTQFGKPVTLSCSQTLNHNVMYWYQQKSSQAPKLLFHYYDKDFNNEADTPDNFQSRRPNTSFCFLDIRSPGLGDTAMYLCATSRDTGAGAMNTEAFFGQGTRLTVV.

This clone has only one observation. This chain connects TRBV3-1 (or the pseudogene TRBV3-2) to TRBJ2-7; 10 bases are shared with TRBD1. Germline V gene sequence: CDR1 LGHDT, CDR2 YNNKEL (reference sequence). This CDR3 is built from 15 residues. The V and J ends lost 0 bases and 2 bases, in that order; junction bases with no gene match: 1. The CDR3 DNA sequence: TGTGCCAGCAGCCAAGACGGGACAGGGGCCTACGAGCAGTACTTC. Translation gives CASSQDGTGAYEQYF.

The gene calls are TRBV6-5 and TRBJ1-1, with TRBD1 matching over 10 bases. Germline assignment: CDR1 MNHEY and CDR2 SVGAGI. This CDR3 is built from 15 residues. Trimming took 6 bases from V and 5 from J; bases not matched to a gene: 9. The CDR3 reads CASSPGTGVWTEAFF. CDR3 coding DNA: TGTGCCAGCAGCCCCGGGACAGGGGTTTGGACTGAAGCTTTCTTT.

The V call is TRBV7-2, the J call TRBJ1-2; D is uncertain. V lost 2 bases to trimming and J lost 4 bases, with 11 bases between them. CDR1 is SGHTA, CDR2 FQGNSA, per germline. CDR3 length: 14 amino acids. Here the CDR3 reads CASSLHGELYGYTF. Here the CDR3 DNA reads TGTGCCAGCAGCTTACACGGCGAACTCTATGGCTACACCTTC.

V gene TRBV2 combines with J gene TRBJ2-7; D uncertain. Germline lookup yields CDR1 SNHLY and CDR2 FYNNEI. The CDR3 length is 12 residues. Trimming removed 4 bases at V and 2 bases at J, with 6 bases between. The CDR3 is CASSVTTYEQYF. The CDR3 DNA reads TGTGCCAGCAGTGTCACGACCTACGAGCAGTACTTC. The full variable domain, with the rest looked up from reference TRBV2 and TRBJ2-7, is EPEVTQTPSHQVTQMGQEVILRCVPISNHLYFYWYRQILGQKVEFLVSFYNNEISEKSEIFDDQFSVERPDGSNFTLKIRSTKLEDSAMYFCASSVTTYEQYFGPGTRLTVT.